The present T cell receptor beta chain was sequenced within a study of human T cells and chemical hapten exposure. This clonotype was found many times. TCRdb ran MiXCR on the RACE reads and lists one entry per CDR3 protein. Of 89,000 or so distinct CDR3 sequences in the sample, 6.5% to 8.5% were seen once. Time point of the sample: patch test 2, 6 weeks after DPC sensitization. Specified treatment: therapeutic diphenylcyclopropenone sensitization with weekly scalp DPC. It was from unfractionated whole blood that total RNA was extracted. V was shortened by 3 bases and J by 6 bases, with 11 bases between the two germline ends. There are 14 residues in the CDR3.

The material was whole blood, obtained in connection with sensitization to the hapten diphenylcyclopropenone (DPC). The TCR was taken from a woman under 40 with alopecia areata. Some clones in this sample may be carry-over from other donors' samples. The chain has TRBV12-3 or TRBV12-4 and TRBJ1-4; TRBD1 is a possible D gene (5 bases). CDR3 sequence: CASSFVRADEKLFF. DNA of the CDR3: TGTGCCAGCAGTTTCGTCAGGGCTGATGAAAAACTGTTTTTT.